This T cell receptor beta chain is from a study of cytomegalovirus exposure and HLA in healthy donors. Broader study findings: Later genetic work tied a missense DCLRE1C variant to beta-chain V and J trimming.

For this clone: Its antigen is currently unknown.

V was trimmed by 6 bases and J by 1 base, leaving 10 bases between them. The length of the CDR3 is 14 residues. Germline CDR1 is MNHEY and CDR2 is SMNVEV (reference sequence). The study ran its PCR with 60 Vbeta and 13 Jbeta primers. TCRdb keeps only in-frame clones here, not all; method: immunoSEQ multiplex PCR. The sample comprises approximately 170,000 clones, 68% of which are singletons, and approximately 1.5% rests with the top ten. At sampling all donors were nominally healthy, likely with unrecorded immune exposures. The sample comprised PBMCs. V gene TRBV27 combines with J gene TRBJ1-3; maybe TRBD1 (6 bases). The TCR sequence derives from a man in his fifties in good health and CMV-seronegative. Here the CDR3 reads CASSRDTSGNTIYF. Written as DNA, the CDR3 is TGTGCCAGCAGCCGGGACACATCTGGAAACACCATATATTTT.